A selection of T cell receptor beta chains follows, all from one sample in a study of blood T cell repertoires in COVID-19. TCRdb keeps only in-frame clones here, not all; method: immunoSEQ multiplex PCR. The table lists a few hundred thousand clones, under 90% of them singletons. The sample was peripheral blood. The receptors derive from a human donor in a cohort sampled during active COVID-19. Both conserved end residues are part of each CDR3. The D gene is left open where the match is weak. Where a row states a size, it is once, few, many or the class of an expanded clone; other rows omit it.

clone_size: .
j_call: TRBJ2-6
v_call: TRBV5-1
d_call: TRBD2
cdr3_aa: CASSRGDSGFSGANVLTF
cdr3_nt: TGCGCCAGCAGCAGAGGAGATAGCGGGTTCTCTGGGGCCAACGTCCTGACTTTC

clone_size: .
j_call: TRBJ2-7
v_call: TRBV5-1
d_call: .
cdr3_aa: CASSLANPYEQYF
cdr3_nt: TGCGCCAGCAGCTTGGCAAATCCCTACGAGCAGTACTTC

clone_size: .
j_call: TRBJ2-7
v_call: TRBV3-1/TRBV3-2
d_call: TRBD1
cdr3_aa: CASSQDGLGTGSLYF
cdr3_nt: TGTGCCAGCAGCCAAGATGGATTGGGGACAGGGAGTTTATACTTC

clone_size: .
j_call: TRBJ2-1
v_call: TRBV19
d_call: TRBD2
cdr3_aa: CASSTPGLDRGEQFF
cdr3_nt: TGTGCCAGTAGTACACCGGGACTAGATCGGGGTGAGCAGTTCTTC

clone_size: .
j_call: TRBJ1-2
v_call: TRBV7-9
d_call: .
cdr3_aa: CASSFDTDNYGYTF
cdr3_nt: TGTGCCAGCAGCTTTGACACTGATAACTATGGCTACACCTTC

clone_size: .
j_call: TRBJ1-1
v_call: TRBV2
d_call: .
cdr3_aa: CASLRGVNTEAFF
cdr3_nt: TGTGCCTCCCTCCGGGGGGTGAACACTGAAGCTTTCTTT

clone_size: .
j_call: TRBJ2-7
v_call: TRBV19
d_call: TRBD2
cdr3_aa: CASSIGRGSPYEQYF
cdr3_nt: TGTGCCAGTAGTATCGGTCGCGGGAGCCCCTACGAGCAGTACTTC

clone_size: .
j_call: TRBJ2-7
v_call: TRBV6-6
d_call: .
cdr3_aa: CASSLSGTPYEQYF
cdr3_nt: TGTGCCAGCAGCCTATCCGGGACACCCTACGAGCAGTACTTC

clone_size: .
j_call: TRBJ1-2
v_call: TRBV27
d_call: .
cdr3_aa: CASSFSLTGYGYTF
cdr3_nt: TGTGCCAGCAGTTTCAGCCTTACAGGGTATGGCTACACCTTC

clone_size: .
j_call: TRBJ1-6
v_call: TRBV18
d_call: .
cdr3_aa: CASSPTAGGGNSPLHF
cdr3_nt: TGTGCCAGCTCACCAACAGCCGGGGGAGGTAATTCACCCCTCCACTTT

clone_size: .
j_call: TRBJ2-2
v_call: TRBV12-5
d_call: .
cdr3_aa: CASGLGQNTGELFF
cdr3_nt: TGTGCTAGTGGTTTGGGGCAGAACACCGGGGAGCTGTTTTTT

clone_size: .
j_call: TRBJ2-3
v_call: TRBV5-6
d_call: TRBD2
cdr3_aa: CASTLRGTDTQYF
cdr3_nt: TGTGCCAGCACCTTGCGGGGGACAGATACGCAGTATTTT

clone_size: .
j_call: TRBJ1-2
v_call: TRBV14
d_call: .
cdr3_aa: CASSHEWQDYGYTF
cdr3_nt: TGTGCCAGCAGCCACGAATGGCAGGACTATGGCTACACCTTC

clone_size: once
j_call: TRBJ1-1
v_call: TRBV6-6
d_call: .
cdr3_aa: CASSYSSLEAFF
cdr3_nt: TGTGCCAGCAGTTACTCTTCCTTAGAAGCTTTCTTT

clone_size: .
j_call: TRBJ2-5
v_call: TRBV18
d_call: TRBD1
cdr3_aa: CASSPRTGQGTLQETQYF
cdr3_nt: TGTGCCAGCTCACCACGAACGGGACAGGGGACCCTCCAAGAGACCCAGTACTTC

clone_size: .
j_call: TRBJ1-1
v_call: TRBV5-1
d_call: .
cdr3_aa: CASSPGGASAEAFF
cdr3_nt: TGCGCCAGCAGCCCCGGGGGGGCATCCGCTGAAGCTTTCTTT

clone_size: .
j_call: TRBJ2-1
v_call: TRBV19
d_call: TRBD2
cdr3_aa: CASSQDSSGAYNEQFF
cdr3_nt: TGTGCCAGTAGTCAGGATTCTAGCGGGGCTTACAATGAGCAGTTCTTC

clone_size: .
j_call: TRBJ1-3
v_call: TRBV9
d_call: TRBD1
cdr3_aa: CASSVDRGPGNTIYF
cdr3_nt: TGTGCCAGCAGCGTCGACAGGGGGCCTGGAAACACCATATATTTT

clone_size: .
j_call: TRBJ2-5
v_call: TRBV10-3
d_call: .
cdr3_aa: CAIASPGRGQETQYF
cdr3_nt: TGTGCCATCGCTTCTCCCGGAAGAGGTCAAGAGACCCAGTACTTC

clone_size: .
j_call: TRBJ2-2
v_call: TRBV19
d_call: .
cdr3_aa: CASRTGGHTGELFF
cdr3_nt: TGTGCCAGTAGGACCGGGGGTCACACCGGGGAGCTGTTTTTT

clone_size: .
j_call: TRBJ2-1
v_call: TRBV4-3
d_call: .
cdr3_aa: CASSQVFSTYNEQFF
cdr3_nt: TGCGCCAGCAGCCAAGTATTTAGCACATACAATGAGCAGTTCTTC

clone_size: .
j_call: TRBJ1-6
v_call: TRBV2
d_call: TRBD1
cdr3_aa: CASQGGRNSPLHF
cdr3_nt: TGTGCCAGTCAGGGGGGAAGGAATTCACCCCTCCACTTT

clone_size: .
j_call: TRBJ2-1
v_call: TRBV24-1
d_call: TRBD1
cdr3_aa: CATTGAVDNEQFF
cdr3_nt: TGTGCCACGACAGGGGCTGTGGACAATGAGCAGTTCTTC

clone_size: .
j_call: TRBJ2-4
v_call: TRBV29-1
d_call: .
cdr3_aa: CSVEQQRIQYF
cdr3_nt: TGCAGCGTTGAACAGCAGCGCATTCAGTACTTC

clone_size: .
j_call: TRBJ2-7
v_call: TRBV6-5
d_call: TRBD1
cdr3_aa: CASSYPTGGGEQYF
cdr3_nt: TGTGCCAGCAGTTATCCGACAGGGGGTGGCGAGCAGTACTTC

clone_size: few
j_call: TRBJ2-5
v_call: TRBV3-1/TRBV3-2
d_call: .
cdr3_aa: CASSQDGTLQETQYF
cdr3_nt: TGTGCCAGCAGCCAAGACGGGACACTTCAAGAGACCCAGTACTTC

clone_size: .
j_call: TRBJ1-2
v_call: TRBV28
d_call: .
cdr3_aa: CATYLITGSGYTF
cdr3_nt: TGTGCCACCTACCTAATAACAGGGAGCGGCTACACCTTC

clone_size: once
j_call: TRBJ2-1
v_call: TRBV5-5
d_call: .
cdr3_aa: CASSLGPSGSYNEQFF
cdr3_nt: TGTGCCAGCAGCTTGGGTCCGAGCGGATCCTACAATGAGCAGTTCTTC

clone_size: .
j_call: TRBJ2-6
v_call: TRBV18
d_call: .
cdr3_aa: CASSLSGSGANVLTF
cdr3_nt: TGTGCCAGCTCACTCTCAGGCTCTGGGGCCAACGTCCTGACTTTC

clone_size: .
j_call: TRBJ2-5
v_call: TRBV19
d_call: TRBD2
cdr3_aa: CASSRPGRYQETQYF
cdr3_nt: TGTGCCAGTAGTAGGCCCGGGAGGTACCAAGAGACCCAGTACTTC

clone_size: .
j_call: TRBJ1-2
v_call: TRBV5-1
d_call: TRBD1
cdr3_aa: CASRTGQGVNGYTF
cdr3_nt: TGCGCCAGCAGGACGGGACAGGGGGTCAATGGCTACACCTTC

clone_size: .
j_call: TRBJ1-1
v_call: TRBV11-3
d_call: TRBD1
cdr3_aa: CASSWGQGRGETEAFF
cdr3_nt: TGTGCCAGCAGCTGGGGACAGGGGAGAGGAGAGACTGAAGCTTTCTTT

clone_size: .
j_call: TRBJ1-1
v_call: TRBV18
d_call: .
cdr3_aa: CASSQQGRGNTEAFF
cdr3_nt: TGTGCCAGCTCCCAGCAGGGAAGAGGGAACACTGAAGCTTTCTTT

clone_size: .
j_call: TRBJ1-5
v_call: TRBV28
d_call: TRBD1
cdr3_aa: CASSSTGTDNQPQHF
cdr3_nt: TGTGCCAGCAGTTCCACCGGGACAGACAATCAGCCCCAGCATTTT

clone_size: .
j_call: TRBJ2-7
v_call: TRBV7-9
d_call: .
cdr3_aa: CASSFGAGSYGEQYF
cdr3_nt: TGTGCCAGCAGCTTTGGTGCGGGGTCTTACGGCGAGCAGTACTTC

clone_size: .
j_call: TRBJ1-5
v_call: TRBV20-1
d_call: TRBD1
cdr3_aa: CSASWNRGRGQPQHF
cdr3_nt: TGCAGTGCTAGTTGGAACAGGGGGCGAGGACAGCCCCAGCATTTT